These 10 T cell receptor beta chains share one sample of origin, sequenced in a study of T cell responses to AZD1222 COVID-19 vaccine. The table came from immunoSEQ multiplex PCR; TCRdb's copy has only in-frame clones and leaves some out. The profile shows approximately 130,000 clones, over 75% of them singletons. Material: peripheral blood, obtained 28 days after the second AZD1222 dose. Source of these receptors: an adult who received the AZD1222 COVID-19 vaccine.

This clone has only a few counts. The chain has TRBV5-6 and TRBJ2-7; 9 positions agree with TRBD1. This CDR3 contains 15 residues. The V and J ends lost 4 bases and 3 bases, in that order; junction bases with no gene match: 8. Per germline, CDR1 SGHDT and CDR2 YYEEEE. The CDR3 loop reads CASSPRTGENYEQYF. The CDR3 nucleotides read TGTGCCAGCAGCCCTAGGACAGGGGAAAACTACGAGCAGTACTTC.

The genes are TRBV11-3 and TRBJ1-1, with no clear D. Trimming cost V 6 bases and J 6 bases, with 11 bases left between them. Germline V lookup: CDR1 SGHNT, CDR2 YENEEA. The CDR3 is made up of 12 amino acids. As DNA, the CDR3 is TGTGCCAGCAGAATTGACCTTTCTGAAGCTTTCTTT. It codes for CASRIDLSEAFF.

The chain uses TRBV10-3 and TRBJ2-1, with TRBD2 identical over 11 bases. This CDR3 contains 16 residues. J was trimmed by 8 bases and V by 6 bases; bases with no gene match: 12. The germline CDR1 and CDR2 sequences are ENHRY and SYGVKD. This CDR3 reads CAIRSTSGISTDEQFF. For the CDR3, the DNA is TGTGCCATCAGGTCGACTAGCGGGATATCGACGGATGAGCAGTTCTTC.

This clone was detected only once. V gene TRBV28 combines with J gene TRBJ1-2, with D tentatively TRBD1 (5 bases). The V end was cut by 5 bases, the J end by 2 bases, with 12 bases between. CDR3 size: 14 residues. Looked up from germline, CDR1 is MDHEN and CDR2 is SYDVKM. CDR3 in DNA: TGTGCCAGCAGTGCAGGGTCGGGGAACTATGGCTACACCTTC. Translation: CASSAGSGNYGYTF.

This chain connects TRBV5-4 to TRBJ1-3; the match to TRBD1 covers 7 bases. Germline CDR1 reads SGHNT; CDR2 reads YYREEE (reference sequence). The CDR3 totals 16 residues. V was pared by 1 base and J by 3 bases, with 7 bases of the junction left unmatched. CDR3: CASSLRRQGGGNTIYF. In nucleotides, the CDR3 is TGTGCCAGCAGCTTGAGGAGACAGGGCGGTGGAAACACCATATATTTT.

This clone appeared a single time. V usage is TRBV18 and J usage is TRBJ1-3; D gene unclear. Deletions cut 3 bases from V and 2 bases from J, with 8 bases between. The CDR3 extends over 14 amino acids. Germline V lookup: CDR1 KGHSH, CDR2 LQKENI. For the CDR3, the DNA is TGTGCCAGCTCACCCGGAGGTGCTGGAAACACCATATATTTT. Its translation: CASSPGGAGNTIYF. Full variable domain (remainder filled in from reference TRBV18 and TRBJ1-3): NAGVMQNPRHLVRRRGQEARLRCSPMKGHSHVYWYRQLPEEGLKFMVYLQKENIIDESGMPKERFSAEFPKEGPSILRIQQVVRGDSAAYFCASSPGGAGNTIYFGEGSWLTVV.

The rearrangement links TRBV28 to TRBJ2-7; D unresolved. V lost 2 bases, J lost 1 base, and 9 bases lay in between. In germline, CDR1 is MDHEN, CDR2 SYDVKM. This CDR3 has 14 residues. CDR3 nucleotide sequence: TGTGCCAGCAGTTTAGCGGCGTGGTCCTACGAGCAGTACTTC. Translation: CASSLAAWSYEQYF. The full variable domain, with the rest looked up from reference TRBV28 and TRBJ2-7, is DVKVTQSSRYLVKRTGEKVFLECVQDMDHENMFWYRQDPGLGLRLIYFSYDVKMKEKGDIPEGYSVSREKKERFSLILESASTNQTSMYLCASSLAAWSYEQYFGPGTRLTVT.

The rearrangement links TRBV19 to TRBJ1-1; 9 positions match TRBD1. The ends lost 7 bases at V and 5 bases at J; junction bases unmatched: 11. Germline CDR1 LNHDA, CDR2 SQIVND (reference sequence). The CDR3 consists of 15 residues. The CDR3 loop reads CASINLGTGKTEAFF. As DNA, the CDR3 is TGTGCCAGTATTAACCTCGGGACAGGGAAAACTGAAGCTTTCTTT.

The CDR3 nucleotides read TGTGCCAGCAGCTCGCCCGAGGCTAGCCCTTACGAGCAGTACTTC. It translates to CASSSPEASPYEQYF. The J gene is TRBJ2-7, the V gene TRBV7-9, with D possibly being TRBD2 (5 bases). Per the germline V gene, CDR1 is SEHNR and CDR2 is FQNEAQ (reference sequence). The CDR3 spans 15 residues. V was pared by 4 bases and J by 4 bases, with 17 bases between.

The chain uses TRBV5-1 and TRBJ2-7; a possible D gene is TRBD2 (7 bases). CDR1 SGHRS and CDR2 YFSETQ come from the germline V gene. Trimming pared 3 bases from V and 1 base from J, leaving 17 bases between. CDR3 size: 16 residues. The CDR3 DNA is TGCGCCAGCAGCTGGCGGGGGCGGGGGAGATCCTACGAGCAGTACTTC. As protein: CASSWRGRGRSYEQYF.